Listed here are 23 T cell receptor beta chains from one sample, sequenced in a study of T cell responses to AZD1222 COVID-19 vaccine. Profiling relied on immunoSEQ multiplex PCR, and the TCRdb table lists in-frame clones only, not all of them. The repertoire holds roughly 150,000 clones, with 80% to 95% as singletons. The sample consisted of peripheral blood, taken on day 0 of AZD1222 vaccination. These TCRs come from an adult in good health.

The CDR3 coding sequence is TGTGCCAGCAGCTCGACAGGGTCTAATGAAAAACTGTTTTTT. It specifies CASSSTGSNEKLFF. This chain joins TRBV5-5 and TRBJ1-4; TRBD1 matches at 7 bases. This CDR3 has 14 residues. CDR1 and CDR2 (germline): SGHKS, YYEKEE (reference sequence). V lost 3 bases and J lost 3; bases outside the gene matches: 2.

CDR3: CASSSDSTVNYEQYF. For the CDR3, the DNA is TGTGCCAGCAGCTCTGATTCGACAGTAAACTACGAGCAGTACTTC. The rearrangement links TRBV7-2 to TRBJ2-7, with TRBD1 as a possible D gene (5 bases). The CDR3 is 15 residues long. The germline V and J ends were trimmed by 4 bases and 3 bases, with 16 bases remaining between them. Germline-derived CDR1 and CDR2 are SGHTA and FQGNSA. The full variable domain, completed using reference TRBV7-2 and TRBJ2-7, is GAGVSQSPSNKVTEKGKDVELRCDPISGHTALYWYRQSLGQGLEFLIYFQGNSAPDKSGLPSDRFSAERTGGSVSTLTIQRTQQEDSAVYLCASSSDSTVNYEQYFGPGTRLTVT.

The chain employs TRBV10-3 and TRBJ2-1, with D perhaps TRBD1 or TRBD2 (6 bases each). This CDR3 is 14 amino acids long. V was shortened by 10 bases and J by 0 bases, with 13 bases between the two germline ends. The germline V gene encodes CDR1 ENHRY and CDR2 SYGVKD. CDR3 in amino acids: CATEGGLSYNEQFF. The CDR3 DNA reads TGTGCCACCGAGGGGGGTCTCTCCTACAATGAGCAGTTCTTC.

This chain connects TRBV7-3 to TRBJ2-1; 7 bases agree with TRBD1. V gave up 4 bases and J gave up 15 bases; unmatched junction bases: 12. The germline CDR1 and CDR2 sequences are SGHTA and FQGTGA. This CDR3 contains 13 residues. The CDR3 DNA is TGTGCCAGCAGCTCCGGGACAGCCCTTTTACGGTTCTTC. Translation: CASSSGTALLRFF.

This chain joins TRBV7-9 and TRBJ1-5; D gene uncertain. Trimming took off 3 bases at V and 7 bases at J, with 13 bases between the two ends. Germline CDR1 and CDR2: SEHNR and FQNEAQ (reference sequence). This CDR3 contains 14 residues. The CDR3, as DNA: TGTGCCAGCAGCTTGGGCGGGAACGGCCAGCCCCAGCATTTT. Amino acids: CASSLGGNGQPQHF.

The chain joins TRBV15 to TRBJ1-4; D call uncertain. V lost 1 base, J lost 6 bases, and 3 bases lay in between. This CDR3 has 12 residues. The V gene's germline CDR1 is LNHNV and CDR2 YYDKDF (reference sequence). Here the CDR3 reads CATSRGDEKLFF. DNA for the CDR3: TGTGCCACCAGCAGAGGGGATGAAAAACTGTTTTTT. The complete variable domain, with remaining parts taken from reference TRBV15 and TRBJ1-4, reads DAMVIQNPRYQVTQFGKPVTLSCSQTLNHNVMYWYQQKSSQAPKLLFHYYDKDFNNEADTPDNFQSRRPNTSFCFLDIRSPGLGDTAMYLCATSRGDEKLFFGSGTQLSVL.

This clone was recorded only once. CDR3 residues: CASSLGSSTDTQYF. The CDR3, as DNA: TGCGCCAGCAGCTTGGGATCTAGCACAGATACGCAGTATTTT. The J gene is TRBJ2-3, the V gene TRBV5-1; D ambiguous. Looked up from germline, CDR1 is SGHRS and CDR2 is YFSETQ. This CDR3 spans 14 amino acids. The ends were cut back, 0 bases at V and 0 bases at J, with 5 bases in the middle. Supplemented by reference TRBV5-1 and TRBJ2-3, the full variable domain reads KAGVTQTPRYLIKTRGQQVTLSCSPISGHRSVSWYQQTPGQGLQFLFEYFSETQRNKGNFPGRFSGRQFSNSRSEMNVSTLELGDSALYLCASSLGSSTDTQYFGPGTRLTVL.

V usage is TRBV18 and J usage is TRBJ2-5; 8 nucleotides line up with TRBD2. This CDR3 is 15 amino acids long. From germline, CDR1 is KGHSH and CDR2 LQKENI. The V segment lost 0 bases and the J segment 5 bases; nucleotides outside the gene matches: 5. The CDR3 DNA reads TGTGCCAGCTCACCACCGCCGGGAGGGCAGGAGACCCAGTACTTC. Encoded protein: CASSPPPGGQETQYF.

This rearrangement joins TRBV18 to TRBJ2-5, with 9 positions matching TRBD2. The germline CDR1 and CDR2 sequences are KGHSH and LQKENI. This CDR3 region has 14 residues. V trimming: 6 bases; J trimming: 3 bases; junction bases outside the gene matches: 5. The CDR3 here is CASSPASGKETQYF. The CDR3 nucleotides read TGTGCCAGCTCCCCGGCTAGCGGGAAAGAGACCCAGTACTTC.

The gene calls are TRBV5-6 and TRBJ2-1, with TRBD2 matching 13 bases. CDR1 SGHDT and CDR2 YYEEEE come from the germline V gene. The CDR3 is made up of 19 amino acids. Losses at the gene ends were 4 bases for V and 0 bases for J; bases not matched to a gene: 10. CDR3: CASSGGLAGPESSYNEQFF. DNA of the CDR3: TGTGCCAGCAGCGGGGGACTAGCGGGGCCAGAAAGCTCCTACAATGAGCAGTTCTTC.

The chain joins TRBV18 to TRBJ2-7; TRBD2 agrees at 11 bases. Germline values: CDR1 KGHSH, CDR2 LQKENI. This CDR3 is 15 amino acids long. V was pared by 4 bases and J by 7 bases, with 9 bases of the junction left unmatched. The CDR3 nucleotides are TGTGCCAGCTCACAGACTAGCGGGACCCTTGGGGAGCAGTACTTC. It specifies CASSQTSGTLGEQYF.

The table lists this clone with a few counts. The CDR3 loop reads CASSMGYSGNTIYF. The DNA for the CDR3 is TGTGCCAGTAGTATGGGGTATTCTGGAAACACCATATATTTT. The V and J genes are TRBV19 and TRBJ1-3; no clear D gene. This CDR3 is built from 14 residues. With 3 bases removed from V and 1 base from J, the gap between germline ends came to 7 bases. CDR1 and CDR2 from the germline V gene are LNHDA and SQIVND (reference sequence).

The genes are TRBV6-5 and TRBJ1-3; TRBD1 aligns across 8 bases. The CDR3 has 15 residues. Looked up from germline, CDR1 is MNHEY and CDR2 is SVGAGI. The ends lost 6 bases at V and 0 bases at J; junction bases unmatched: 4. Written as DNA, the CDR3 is TGTGCCAGCAGCCAAGACAGGGGCTCTGGAAACACCATATATTTT. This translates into CASSQDRGSGNTIYF.

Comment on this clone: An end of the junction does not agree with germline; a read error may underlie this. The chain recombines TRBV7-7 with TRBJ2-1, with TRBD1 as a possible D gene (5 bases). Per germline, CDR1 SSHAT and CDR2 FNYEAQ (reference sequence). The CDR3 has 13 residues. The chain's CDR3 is CASSFRGSDEQFF. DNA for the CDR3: TGTGCTAGCAGCTTTAGGGGTTCGGATGAGCAGTTCTTC.

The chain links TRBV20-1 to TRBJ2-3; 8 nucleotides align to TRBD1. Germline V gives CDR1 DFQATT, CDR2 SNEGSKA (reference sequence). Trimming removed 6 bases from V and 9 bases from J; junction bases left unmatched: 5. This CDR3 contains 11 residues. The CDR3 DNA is TGCAGTGCCAAAAGACAGGGGACGCAGTATTTT. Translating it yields CSAKRQGTQYF.

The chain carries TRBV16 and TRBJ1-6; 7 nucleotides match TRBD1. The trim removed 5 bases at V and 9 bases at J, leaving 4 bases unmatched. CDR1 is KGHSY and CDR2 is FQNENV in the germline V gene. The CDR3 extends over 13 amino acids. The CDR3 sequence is CASSLPGGSPLHF. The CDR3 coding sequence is TGTGCCAGCAGCTTACCAGGGGGTTCACCCCTCCACTTT.

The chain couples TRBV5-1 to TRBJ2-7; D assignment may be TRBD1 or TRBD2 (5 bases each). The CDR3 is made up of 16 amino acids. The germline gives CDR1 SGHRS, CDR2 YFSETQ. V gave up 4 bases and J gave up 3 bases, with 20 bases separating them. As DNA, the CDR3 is TGCGCCAGCAGCCCCGGGATGGGGACGGGGCACTACGAGCAGTACTTC. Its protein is CASSPGMGTGHYEQYF.

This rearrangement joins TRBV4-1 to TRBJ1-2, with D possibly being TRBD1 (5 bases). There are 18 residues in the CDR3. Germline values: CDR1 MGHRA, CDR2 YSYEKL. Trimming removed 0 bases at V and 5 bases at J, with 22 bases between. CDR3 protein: CASSQERGRRSDFYGYTF. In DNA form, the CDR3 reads TGCGCCAGCAGCCAAGAGAGGGGTCGTCGGTCGGATTTTTATGGCTACACCTTC.

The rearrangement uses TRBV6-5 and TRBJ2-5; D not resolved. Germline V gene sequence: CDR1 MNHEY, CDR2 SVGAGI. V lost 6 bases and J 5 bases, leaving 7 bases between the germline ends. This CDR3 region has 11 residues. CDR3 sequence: CASSRSETQYF. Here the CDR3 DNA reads TGTGCCAGCAGCCGATCGGAGACCCAGTACTTC.

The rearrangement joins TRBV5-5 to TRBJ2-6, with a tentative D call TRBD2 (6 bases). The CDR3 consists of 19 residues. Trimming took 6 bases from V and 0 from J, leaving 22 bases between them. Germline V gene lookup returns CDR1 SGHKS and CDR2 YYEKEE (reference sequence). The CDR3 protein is CASTILGGTIISGANVLTF. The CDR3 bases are TGTGCCAGCACCATCCTGGGAGGCACTATCATCTCTGGGGCCAACGTCCTGACTTTC.

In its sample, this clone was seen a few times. CDR3 protein: CASSEFEGFVNTIYF. In DNA form, the CDR3 reads TGTGCCAGCAGTGAATTCGAAGGGTTTGTGAACACCATATATTTT. This rearrangement joins TRBV2 to TRBJ1-3, with D unresolved. CDR3 length: 15 amino acids. Germline CDR1 reads SNHLY; CDR2 reads FYNNEI. Trimming cost V 2 bases and J 7 bases, with 15 bases left between them.

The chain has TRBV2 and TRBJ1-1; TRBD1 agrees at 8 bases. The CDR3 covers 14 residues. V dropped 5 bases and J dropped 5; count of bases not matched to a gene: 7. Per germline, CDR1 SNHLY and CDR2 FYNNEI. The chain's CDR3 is CASSSTGVDTEAFF. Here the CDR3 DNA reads TGTGCCAGCAGTTCGACAGGGGTAGATACTGAAGCTTTCTTT.

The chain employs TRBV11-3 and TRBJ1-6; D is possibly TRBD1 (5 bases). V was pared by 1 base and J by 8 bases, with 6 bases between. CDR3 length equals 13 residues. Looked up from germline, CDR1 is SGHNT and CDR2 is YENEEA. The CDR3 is CASSLGGDSPLHF. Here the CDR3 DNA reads TGTGCCAGCAGCTTAGGGGGGGATTCACCCCTCCACTTT.